The present T cell receptor (beta chain) was sequenced within a study of graft-versus-host responses after intestinal transplantation. Note on this clone: The antigen is not known.

V shed 6 bases, J shed 0 bases, and the junction held 9 bases outside the gene matches. The CDR3 has 16 residues. Germline CDR1 SNHLY, CDR2 FYNNEI. TCRdb keeps only in-frame clones here, not all; method: immunoSEQ multiplex PCR. The top ten clones hold 0.45% to 0.55% of a sample with tens of thousands of clones, approximately 92% of them seen once. Here the sequenced sample was unstimulated CD8+ T cells sorted from spleen or lymph node cells, taken before intestinal transplant. This chain uses TRBV2 with TRBJ2-3, with 7 nucleotides matching TRBD2. This sequence originates from a human donor who received an intestinal transplant. Here the CDR3 reads CASRDHLAASTDTQYF. CDR3 bases: TGTGCCAGCAGGGACCACCTAGCGGCAAGCACAGATACGCAGTATTTT.